Shown below are 30 T cell receptor beta chains from a single sample sequenced in a study of PD-L1 blockade in urothelial cancer. Using immunoSEQ multiplex PCR, the repertoire was profiled, and TCRdb retains in-frame clones only, with some absent. This repertoire shows 90,000 to 120,000 clones, approximately 86% found once; its top ten account for about 2.2%. The specimen was PBMCs, collected around atezolizumab (anti-PD-L1) treatment. The receptors derive from a man between 50 and 59 years old with urothelial cancer.

The genes are TRBV7-2 and TRBJ2-1, with 11 bases that match TRBD2. In germline, CDR1 is SGHTA, CDR2 FQGNSA. The J segment lost 12 bases and the V segment lost 1 base, leaving 5 bases of the junction unmatched. The length of the CDR3 is 14 residues. The CDR3 coding sequence is TGTGCCAGCAGCTTAGATACTAGCGGGAGTGTGCAGTTCTTC. This gives the protein CASSLDTSGSVQFF.

The gene calls are TRBV6-4 and TRBJ1-5; tentatively, D is TRBD1 (6 bases). Per germline, CDR1 MRHNA and CDR2 SNTAGT. The V gene lost 3 bases and the J gene lost 6 bases, with 12 bases spanning the gap. CDR3 length: 14 residues. The CDR3 loop reads CASSERTGTQPQHF. As DNA, the CDR3 is TGTGCCAGCAGTGAAAGAACAGGGACTCAGCCCCAGCATTTT.

The chain joins TRBV29-1 to TRBJ1-3; 7 bases are shared with TRBD1. From germline, CDR1 is SQVTM and CDR2 ANQGSEA. The CDR3 is made up of 15 amino acids. The J segment lost 3 bases and the V segment lost 2 bases, leaving 7 bases of the junction unmatched. In nucleotides, the CDR3 is TGCAGCGTTGAACAGAAGGGGGCGCGTGGAAACACCATATATTTT. It translates to CSVEQKGARGNTIYF.

V gene TRBV2 combines with J gene TRBJ2-6; perhaps TRBD1 as D (5 bases). Germline assignment: CDR1 SNHLY and CDR2 FYNNEI. The CDR3 length is 15 residues. The V end was cut by 6 bases, the J end by 3 bases, with 12 bases between. CDR3 region: CASRQGHGGANVLTF. In DNA, the CDR3 is TGTGCCAGCAGGCAGGGTCACGGTGGGGCCAACGTCCTGACTTTC.

V and J are TRBV28 and TRBJ2-5; D not certain. The CDR3 extends over 12 amino acids. V lost 6 bases to trimming and J lost 5 bases, with 10 bases between them. CDR1 and CDR2 from the germline V gene are MDHEN and SYDVKM. CDR3 region: CASSEAIETQYF. The CDR3 coding sequence is TGTGCCAGCAGCGAGGCTATCGAGACCCAGTACTTC.

The rearrangement uses TRBV18 and TRBJ1-1; tentatively, D is TRBD1 (6 bases). Germline V gene lookup returns CDR1 KGHSH and CDR2 LQKENI. V lost 5 bases and J lost 8, with 9 bases in between. The CDR3 spans 11 residues. CDR3 amino acids: CASSTRGEAFF. Written as DNA, the CDR3 is TGTGCCAGCTCAACGAGGGGGGAAGCTTTCTTT.

The chain couples TRBV9 to TRBJ2-1; TRBD2 matches at 13 bases. The germline gives CDR1 SGDLS, CDR2 YYNGEE. The V segment lost 6 bases and the J segment 7 bases; nucleotides outside the gene matches: 4. CDR3 length: 14 residues. Written as DNA, the CDR3 is TGTGCCAGCACGGAGGGACTAGCGGGAAATGAGCAGTTCTTC. As protein: CASTEGLAGNEQFF.

This rearrangement joins TRBV2 to TRBJ1-1, with 11 bases that match TRBD1. V lost 9 bases, J lost 4 bases, and 13 bases stayed unmatched. CDR1 is SNHLY, CDR2 FYNNEI, per germline. The CDR3 consists of 16 residues. This chain's CDR3 is CARRPGQGVLSTEAFF. The CDR3, as DNA: TGTGCCAGAAGGCCGGGACAGGGGGTTTTAAGCACTGAAGCTTTCTTT. Variable domain in full (rest from reference TRBV2 and TRBJ1-1): EPEVTQTPSHQVTQMGQEVILRCVPISNHLYFYWYRQILGQKVEFLVSFYNNEISEKSEIFDDQFSVERPDGSNFTLKIRSTKLEDSAMYFCARRPGQGVLSTEAFFGQGTRLTVV.

The chain employs TRBV7-3 and TRBJ2-2; TRBD1 aligns across 8 bases. CDR3 length equals 15 residues. V lost 2 bases to trimming and J lost 5 bases; unmatched junction nucleotides: 4. Germline assignment: CDR1 SGHTA and CDR2 FQGTGA. This chain's CDR3 is CASSLVQGATGELFF. In DNA, the CDR3 is TGTGCCAGCAGCTTAGTCCAGGGGGCGACCGGGGAGCTGTTTTTT.

The chain joins TRBV29-1 to TRBJ2-7; no firm D call. Germline loops: CDR1 SQVTM, CDR2 ANQGSEA. The CDR3 is made up of 12 amino acids. Trimming cost V 8 bases and J 0 bases, with 11 bases left between them. CDR3: CSFQAFSYEQYF. CDR3 DNA: TGCAGCTTTCAGGCGTTCTCCTACGAGCAGTACTTC.

The chain uses TRBV28 and TRBJ1-6; 11 bases are shared with TRBD1. Germline trimming cut 3 bases from V and 10 bases from J; bases unmatched to any gene: 5. The germline CDR1 and CDR2 sequences are MDHEN and SYDVKM. This CDR3 is built from 15 residues. As DNA, the CDR3 is TGTGCCAGCAGTTTTGCAGGGACAGGGGGATCACCCCTCCACTTT. Amino acids: CASSFAGTGGSPLHF.

The chain links TRBV18 to TRBJ2-4; 9 nucleotides align to TRBD2. The J segment lost 0 bases and the V segment lost 3 bases, leaving 12 bases of the junction unmatched. This CDR3 spans 19 amino acids. Germline V CDR1 and CDR2: KGHSH, LQKENI. The CDR3 DNA is TGTGCCAGCTCACCCGGGCCTCTCCTAGCGGGACTAGCCAAAAACATTCAGTACTTC. Translation gives CASSPGPLLAGLAKNIQYF.

As DNA, the CDR3 is TGTGCCAGCAGCTTACGGGTAGCGGGAGTGGGGACAGATACGCAGTATTTT. Encoded protein: CASSLRVAGVGTDTQYF. The rearrangement joins TRBV7-6 to TRBJ2-3; 9 bases map to TRBD2. V gave up 2 bases and J gave up 3 bases; unmatched junction bases: 9. The germline V gene has CDR1 SGHVS and CDR2 FNYEAQ. The CDR3 loop spans 17 amino acids.

This clone appeared once. The rearrangement uses TRBV28 and TRBJ2-7, with 8 bases aligning to TRBD1. The CDR3 totals 15 residues. Trimming took 7 bases from V and 2 from J; bases not matched to a gene: 10. Germline loops: CDR1 MDHEN, CDR2 SYDVKM. CDR3 sequence reads: CASNVQTGVAYEQYF. CDR3 coding DNA: TGTGCCAGCAATGTTCAGACAGGGGTGGCCTACGAGCAGTACTTC. The full variable domain, with the rest looked up from reference TRBV28 and TRBJ2-7, is DVKVTQSSRYLVKRTGEKVFLECVQDMDHENMFWYRQDPGLGLRLIYFSYDVKMKEKGDIPEGYSVSREKKERFSLILESASTNQTSMYLCASNVQTGVAYEQYFGPGTRLTVT.

The chain couples TRBV20-1 to TRBJ2-1; D is perhaps TRBD2 (5 bases). Trimming removed 2 bases from V and 12 bases from J, with 11 bases in between. Germline V gene sequence: CDR1 DFQATT, CDR2 SNEGSKA (reference sequence). This CDR3 is 11 amino acids long. The CDR3 spells CSARLATMQFF. The CDR3 nucleotides read TGCAGTGCTAGATTAGCGACTATGCAGTTCTTC.

The chain links TRBV5-1 to TRBJ2-3; maybe TRBD1 (5 bases). The germline V gene encodes CDR1 SGHRS and CDR2 YFSETQ. Trimming cost V 3 bases and J 5 bases, with 16 bases left between them. The CDR3 spans 15 residues. The CDR3 DNA reads as TGCGCCAGCAGCTCCGTTCTAGGGGATATAGATACGCAGTATTTT. Translated: CASSSVLGDIDTQYF.

This rearrangement joins TRBV6-1 to TRBJ1-5, with D possibly TRBD1 on 5 matching bases. V lost 6 bases to trimming and J lost 0 bases, with 9 bases between them. From germline, CDR1 is MNHNS and CDR2 SASEGT. The CDR3 has 14 amino acids. This chain's CDR3 is CASSPDSSNQPQHF. In DNA form, the CDR3 reads TGTGCCAGCAGCCCAGACAGTAGCAATCAGCCCCAGCATTTT.

The CDR3 sequence is CSVDPQRETFEQFF. The CDR3 region has the DNA TGCAGCGTTGACCCCCAGCGGGAGACTTTTGAGCAGTTCTTC. The V call is TRBV29-1, the J call TRBJ2-1, with 8 bases fitting TRBD2. The CDR3 is 14 residues long. V lost 3 bases, J lost 9 bases, and 10 bases stayed unmatched. Germline CDR1 and CDR2: SQVTM and ANQGSEA.

This rearrangement joins TRBV18 to TRBJ2-1; TRBD2 aligns across 8 bases. Germline CDR1 KGHSH, CDR2 LQKENI. Trimming at V came to 0 bases and at J to 5 bases, leaving 6 bases not matched to a gene. This CDR3 comprises 16 residues. CDR3 in DNA: TGTGCCAGCTCACCACCGGGACTAGGTACCCACAATGAGCAGTTCTTC. Protein product: CASSPPGLGTHNEQFF.

V gene TRBV5-1 combines with J gene TRBJ1-1; D remains ambiguous. V dropped 4 bases and J dropped 0 bases, with 7 bases sitting between them. Germline CDR1 and CDR2: SGHRS and YFSETQ. There are 13 residues in the CDR3. The CDR3 loop is CASSRDLNTEAFF. In DNA, the CDR3 is TGCGCCAGCAGCCGGGATCTGAACACTGAAGCTTTCTTT.

The V call is TRBV2, the J call TRBJ1-1; no firm D call. V lost 6 bases and J lost 0, with 8 bases in between. The CDR3 runs to 13 residues. Germline CDR1 reads SNHLY; CDR2 reads FYNNEI. CDR3 sequence: CASRHRVNTEAFF. CDR3 nucleotides: TGTGCCAGCAGGCACCGGGTGAACACTGAAGCTTTCTTT. Looking up the rest from reference TRBV2 and TRBJ1-1 gives the full variable domain: EPEVTQTPSHQVTQMGQEVILRCVPISNHLYFYWYRQILGQKVEFLVSFYNNEISEKSEIFDDQFSVERPDGSNFTLKIRSTKLEDSAMYFCASRHRVNTEAFFGQGTRLTVV.

V usage is TRBV11-2 and J usage is TRBJ1-1; 7 nucleotides line up with TRBD1. In germline, CDR1 is SGHAT, CDR2 FQNNGV. The V gene end was trimmed by 1 base and the J gene end by 2 bases; junction bases not matched to a gene: 7. The CDR3 extends over 16 amino acids. The CDR3 sequence is CASSLVGQRFNTEAFF. The CDR3 region has the DNA TGTGCCAGCAGCTTAGTGGGACAGCGATTTAACACTGAAGCTTTCTTT.

The CDR3 loop is CASSPLDSTGELFF. DNA of the CDR3: TGTGCCAGCTCACCCCTGGACAGCACCGGGGAGCTGTTTTTT. This sequence joins TRBV18 and TRBJ2-2; D is possibly TRBD1 (6 bases). V shed 3 bases and J shed 4 bases, with 9 bases lying between them. The germline gives CDR1 KGHSH, CDR2 LQKENI. The CDR3 sequence is 14 residues long.

The rearrangement joins TRBV19 to TRBJ1-4; 10 bases agree with TRBD1. This CDR3 is 17 amino acids long. V gave up 5 bases and J gave up 7 bases; unmatched junction bases: 13. Germline V gene sequence: CDR1 LNHDA, CDR2 SQIVND (reference sequence). The CDR3 DNA is TGTGCCAGTAGTCGCGGACAGGGGGTGAGGGCGGCTGAAAAACTGTTTTTT. Protein: CASSRGQGVRAAEKLFF.

This sequence joins TRBV11-3 and TRBJ2-1; 10 bases fit TRBD1. CDR3 length: 17 residues. CDR1 and CDR2 (germline): SGHNT, YENEEA. The junction had 7 bases not matched to a gene; V was cut back by 5 bases and J by 0 bases. The CDR3 sequence is CASSVDRGLGSYNEQFF. The CDR3 nucleotides are TGTGCCAGCAGCGTCGACAGGGGGCTAGGCTCCTACAATGAGCAGTTCTTC.

The chain uses TRBV5-1 and TRBJ2-1; 7 nucleotides match TRBD2. This CDR3 spans 15 amino acids. The V gene end was trimmed by 4 bases and the J gene end by 8 bases; junction bases not matched to a gene: 12. Germline CDR1 reads SGHRS; CDR2 reads YFSETQ. This CDR3 is CASSESTSRFDEQFF. The CDR3 coding sequence is TGCGCCAGCAGCGAGTCGACTAGCCGCTTCGATGAGCAGTTCTTC.

The J gene is TRBJ2-7, the V gene TRBV5-6; 13 bases are a match to TRBD2. The CDR3 length is 17 residues. J lost 6 bases, V lost 4 bases, and 13 bases had no gene match. Germline CDR1 SGHDT, CDR2 YYEEEE. The CDR3 region is CASSRTSGSLDRGEQYF. CDR3 bases: TGTGCCAGCAGCAGGACTAGCGGGAGCTTAGATCGCGGCGAGCAGTACTTC.

The chain uses TRBV11-2 and TRBJ2-1; 9 bases map to TRBD2. Germline lookup yields CDR1 SGHAT and CDR2 FQNNGV. The CDR3 contains 15 residues. Germline trimming cut 5 bases from V and 8 bases from J; bases unmatched to any gene: 10. CDR3 protein: CASSKTSGLGDEQFF. For the CDR3, the DNA is TGTGCCAGCAGCAAAACTAGCGGGCTGGGCGATGAGCAGTTCTTC.

V is TRBV30 and J is TRBJ2-7; 9 positions match TRBD1. The ends lost 3 bases at V and 3 bases at J; junction bases unmatched: 6. CDR1 and CDR2 (germline): GTSNPN, SVGIG (reference sequence). This CDR3 comprises 14 residues. The CDR3 here is CAWSTGTGNYEQYF. CDR3 DNA sequence: TGTGCCTGGAGCACGGGGACAGGGAACTACGAGCAGTACTTC.

V is TRBV6-6 and J is TRBJ2-2; 10 bases line up with TRBD2. Germline trimming cut 5 bases from V and 6 bases from J; bases unmatched to any gene: 6. Germline V gene data show CDR1 as MNHNY and CDR2 as SVGAGI (reference sequence). CDR3 length: 15 residues. The CDR3 bases are TGTGCCAGCAGTATCGCTAGCGGGAGTCCCGGGGAGCTGTTTTTT. It specifies CASSIASGSPGELFF.